These T cell receptor beta chains were read from a single sample in a study of glioma-infiltrating T cells. TCRdb re-derived calls from the multiplex PCR reads in MiXCR, one entry per CDR3 protein. Among around 190,000 distinct CDR3 sequences listed, approximately 30% were seen once. Sequencing was performed on glioma tissue, nonneoplastic brain tissue, or PBMCs (not recorded which). All receptors derive from a human donor with low-grade glioma or glioblastoma, undergoing nonglioma brain surgery, or in good health (not recorded which). CDR3s include the opening cysteine and the closing phenylalanine or tryptophan. D genes are given only for firm matches. The listing skips clone size in some rows; elsewhere it reads once, few, many or a size class.

TRBJ2-3	TRBV20-1	-	few	CSAGVTGSTDTQYF	TGCAGTGCCGGAGTAACGGGGAGCACAGATACGCAGTATTTT
TRBJ2-1	TRBV14	TRBD1	-	CASSPKLPVQGLSEQFF	TGTGCCAGCAGCCCGAAACTACCGGTACAGGGGCTTAGTGAGCAGTTCTTC
TRBJ2-5	TRBV7-6	-	many	CASSPRGLQETQYF	TGTGCCAGCAGCCCTCGAGGCTTACAAGAGACCCAGTACTTC
TRBJ2-7	TRBV20-1	TRBD2	many	CSAGLAGGEQYF	TGCAGTGCTGGACTAGCGGGAGGGGAGCAGTACTTC
TRBJ2-5	TRBV20-1	-	many	CSARAWTETQYF	TGCAGTGCTAGGGCTTGGACGGAGACCCAGTACTTC
TRBJ2-1	TRBV6-1	-	many	CASTRRDSNNNEQFF	TGTGCCAGCACCCGGAGGGACAGTAATAACAATGAGCAGTTCTTC
TRBJ2-1	TRBV19	-	-	CASSSLAYNGQFF	TGTGCCAGTAGCTCACTAGCATACAATGGGCAGTTCTTC
TRBJ1-3	TRBV5-1	-	many	CASSVGDGNTIYF	TGCGCCAGCAGCGTCGGGGACGGAAACACCATATATTTT
TRBJ2-1	TRBV27	-	many	CASSSRPGGDRGLNEQFF	TGTGCCAGCAGTTCCCGGCCCGGCGGCGACAGAGGATTAAATGAGCAGTTCTTC
TRBJ1-2	TRBV2	TRBD1	many	CASSEERDSLYGYTF	TGTGCCAGCAGTGAAGAACGGGACAGCTTATATGGCTACACCTTC
TRBJ2-4	TRBV5-4	-	-	CASSLYSGDKNIQYF	TGTGCCAGCAGCTTGTACTCAGGGGACAAAAACATTCAGTACTTC
TRBJ1-5	TRBV4-1	TRBD1	few	CASSQERDRDQPQHF	TGCGCCAGCAGCCAAGAAAGGGACAGAGATCAGCCCCAGCATTTT
TRBJ2-2	TRBV5-1	-	once	CASSLGSWTTNTGELFF	TGCGCCAGCAGCTTGGGTTCCTGGACTACAAACACCGGGGAGCTGTTTTTT
TRBJ1-1	TRBV10-3	-	many	CAIRALQDNTEAFF	TGTGCCATTCGGGCCTTGCAAGACAACACTGAAGCTTTCTTT
TRBJ2-1	TRBV2	TRBD2	many	CASSLTRLAGNEQFF	TGTGCCAGCAGTCTAACGCGGCTAGCGGGGAATGAGCAGTTCTTC
TRBJ2-7	TRBV27	TRBD2	many	CASSSPGTSGRYEQYF	TGTGCCAGCAGTTCCCCCGGGACTAGCGGGAGATACGAGCAGTACTTC
TRBJ2-1	TRBV11-1	TRBD2	-	CASSPSGGSGRHEQFF	TGTGCCAGCAGCCCCAGTGGAGGTAGCGGGAGACATGAGCAGTTCTTC
TRBJ2-3	TRBV7-2	-	many	CASSLGTGTSTDTQYF	TGTGCCAGCAGCTTGGGGACTGGAACTAGCACAGATACGCAGTATTTT
TRBJ2-1	TRBV7-3	TRBD2	many	CASSPGTSGSLEQFF	TGTGCCAGCAGCCCCGGGACTAGCGGGAGTTTAGAGCAGTTCTTC
TRBJ1-1	TRBV6-1	-	many	CAIQDGYTEAFF	TGTGCCATTCAGGACGGATACACTGAAGCTTTCTTT
TRBJ2-2	TRBV6-1	-	many	CASSYTPGTPGGELFF	TGTGCCAGCAGTTACACTCCTGGGACCCCCGGTGGGGAGCTGTTTTTT
TRBJ2-7	TRBV3-1	-	-	CASIPPGTRSLEQYF	TGTGCCAGCATCCCCCCGGGGACCCGCTCCCTCGAGCAGTACTTC
TRBJ2-1	TRBV6-2/TRBV6-3	-	many	CASSYSAGTEQFF	TGTGCCAGCAGTTACTCTGCAGGAACTGAGCAGTTCTTC
TRBJ1-1	TRBV7-3	-	-	CASSPGHQNTEAFF	TGTGCCAGCAGCCCCGGACATCAGAACACTGAAGCTTTCTTT
TRBJ2-7	TRBV6-2/TRBV6-3	TRBD2	many	CASSRLAGGYEQYF	TGTGCCAGCAGCAGACTAGCGGGAGGTTACGAGCAGTACTTC
TRBJ2-1	TRBV20-1	-	many	CSAPGLSNEQFF	TGCAGTGCTCCAGGACTGTCCAATGAGCAGTTCTTC
TRBJ2-1	TRBV20-1	TRBD2	many	CSAEPAGTSDTRPYNEQFF	TGCAGTGCGGAGCCCGCCGGGACTAGCGACACTCGCCCCTACAATGAGCAGTTCTTC
TRBJ2-4	TRBV19	TRBD1	few	CASSVRPGTGDIQYF	TGTGCCAGTAGTGTCCGGCCCGGGACAGGGGACATTCAGTACTTC
TRBJ2-1	TRBV6-1	-	-	CASSTSGTDEQFF	TGTGCCAGCAGCACCAGTGGGACGGATGAGCAGTTCTTC
TRBJ1-1	TRBV10-3	TRBD1	many	CAISPTGSTEAFF	TGTGCCATCAGTCCGACAGGGTCCACTGAAGCTTTCTTT
TRBJ2-3	TRBV25-1	TRBD1	-	CASSPGTGDTQYF	TGTGCCAGCAGTCCCGGGACAGGGGATACGCAGTATTTT
TRBJ1-3	TRBV12-3/TRBV12-4	-	few	CASKGGTIYF	TGTGCCAGCAAGGGGGGCACCATATATTTT
TRBJ2-1	TRBV27	-	-	CASIVTRAGDEQFF	TGTGCCAGCATCGTTACGCGGGCTGGAGATGAGCAGTTCTTC
TRBJ1-5	TRBV20-1	-	many	CSARDWWRDNQPQHF	TGCAGTGCTAGAGATTGGTGGAGGGACAATCAGCCCCAGCATTTT
TRBJ2-1	TRBV24-1	-	-	CATSGGKQAAISYNEQFF	TGTGCCACCAGTGGGGGGAAACAGGCTGCTATCTCCTACAATGAGCAGTTCTTC
TRBJ2-2	TRBV27	-	many	CASSLGHRLNTGELFF	TGTGCCAGCAGTTTGGGGCACAGACTGAACACCGGGGAGCTGTTTTTT
TRBJ1-3	TRBV18	-	-	CASPPRTEAGNTIYF	TGTGCCAGCCCACCACGGACAGAAGCTGGAAACACCATATATTTT
TRBJ2-5	TRBV7-9	TRBD2	-	CASSQLRSGRSETQYF	TGTGCCAGCAGCCAACTACGAAGCGGGAGATCGGAGACCCAGTACTTC
TRBJ2-7	TRBV28	TRBD1	-	CASISAGTGSYEQYF	TGTGCCAGCATTTCAGCTGGGACAGGCAGTTACGAGCAGTACTTC
TRBJ1-2	TRBV19	-	many	CASSSSIYGYTF	TGTGCCAGTAGTTCCTCGATATATGGCTACACCTTC
TRBJ1-6	TRBV15	-	many	CATSRVLSRLSYNSPLHF	TGTGCCACCAGCAGAGTTTTATCGAGGCTCTCCTATAATTCACCCCTCCACTTT
TRBJ1-2	TRBV27	TRBD1	many	CASSRIPGTVNYGYTF	TGTGCCAGCAGCCGGATCCCTGGGACAGTTAACTATGGCTACACCTTC
TRBJ2-1	TRBV3-1	-	many	CASSQDVVPSNEQFF	TGTGCCAGCAGCCAAGATGTCGTCCCTTCCAATGAGCAGTTCTTC
TRBJ2-7	TRBV12-3/TRBV12-4	-	-	CASSFAGSSYEQYF	TGTGCCAGCAGTTTTGCAGGTAGCTCCTACGAGCAGTACTTC
TRBJ2-7	TRBV28	-	many	CASRISGASYEQYF	TGTGCCAGCAGAATCTCAGGTGCCTCCTACGAGCAGTACTTC
TRBJ2-1	TRBV3-1	TRBD2	many	CASSQPAGVISINEQFF	TGTGCCAGCAGCCAACCAGCGGGAGTCATAAGTATAAATGAGCAGTTCTTC
TRBJ2-1	TRBV10-3	TRBD2	many	CAISPGLAVNEQFF	TGTGCCATCAGTCCGGGACTAGCGGTAAATGAGCAGTTCTTC
TRBJ2-7	TRBV12-3/TRBV12-4	TRBD2	-	CASSFGTSPIEQYF	TGTGCCAGCAGTTTTGGGACTAGCCCGATAGAGCAGTACTTC
TRBJ2-2	TRBV19	-	many	CASSINQRTGELFF	TGTGCCAGTAGTATCAATCAGAGAACCGGGGAGCTGTTTTTT
TRBJ2-3	TRBV10-3	TRBD2	many	CAISESGAGEGDTQYF	TGTGCCATCAGTGAAAGTGGGGCGGGAGAAGGAGATACGCAGTATTTT
TRBJ2-2	TRBV28	-	-	CVSSSAGELFF	TGTGTCAGCAGCAGCGCTGGGGAGCTGTTTTTT
TRBJ1-5	TRBV25-1	TRBD1	-	CASSWPGQITYQPQHF	TGTGCCAGCAGTTGGCCGGGACAGATTACTTATCAGCCCCAGCATTTT
TRBJ2-5	TRBV6-5	-	-	CASSYRQYQETQCF	TGTGCCAGCAGTTACCGACAGTACCAAGAGACTCAGTGCTTC
TRBJ2-3	TRBV19	-	-	CASSKESADTQYF	TGTGCCAGTAGTAAGGAATCGGCAGATACGCAGTATTTT
TRBJ2-1	TRBV19	TRBD2	-	CASSIVSGGSYNEQFF	TGTGCCAGTAGTATAGTAAGCGGGGGTTCCTACAATGAGCAGTTCTTC
TRBJ2-2	TRBV5-4	TRBD2	few	CASSTLAVDTGELFF	TGTGCCAGCAGTACCCTAGCGGTAGACACCGGGGAGCTGTTTTTT
TRBJ2-7	TRBV20-1	-	many	CSAREPLTDYEQYF	TGCAGTGCTAGGGAACCCCTGACAGACTACGAGCAGTACTTC
TRBJ2-7	TRBV7-2	-	many	CASSLWDGGYEQYF	TGTGCCAGCAGCTTATGGGACGGGGGCTACGAGCAGTACTTC